These 14 T cell receptor beta chains share one sample of origin, sequenced in a study of T cell repertoires in cytomegalovirus infection. TCRdb called the reads again in MiXCR, with one record for every CDR3 protein. The sample contains some 160,000 distinct CDR3 sequences, under 20% of which appear only once. The sample consisted of CD8+ T cells from PBMCs. All receptors come from a human donor in good health (CMV status not recorded). Some clones in this sample may be carry-over from other donors' samples.

The chain carries TRBV29-1 and TRBJ1-2; 7 nucleotides agree with TRBD1. In germline, CDR1 is SQVTM, CDR2 ANQGSEA. Unmatched junction bases numbered 5, after V lost 5 bases and J lost 2 bases. This CDR3 has 13 amino acids. CDR3 sequence reads: CSVQGGRNYGYTF. CDR3 sequence (DNA): TGCAGCGTTCAGGGGGGGAGAAACTATGGCTACACCTTC.

This chain joins TRBV7-8 and TRBJ1-1, with a possible D match to TRBD1 (6 bases). This CDR3 is 15 amino acids long. Trimming stripped 5 bases from V and 7 bases from J, with 20 bases between. CDR1 and CDR2 from the germline V gene are SGHVS and FQNEAQ. The CDR3 nucleotides are TGTGCCAGCAGCGGTTCAGGGGTAATCCTGCTTGAAGCTTTCTTT. It translates to CASSGSGVILLEAFF.

V and J are TRBV29-1 and TRBJ2-5; no reliable D call. The CDR3 length is 12 residues. Trimming cost V 5 bases and J 2 bases, with 9 bases left between them. Germline assignment: CDR1 SQVTM and CDR2 ANQGSEA. The CDR3 coding sequence is TGCAGCGTTTTTTGGACGCAAGAGACCCAGTACTTC. Translation: CSVFWTQETQYF.

The chain uses TRBV29-1 and TRBJ2-1; TRBD1 is a possible D gene (6 bases). Germline V gene sequence: CDR1 SQVTM, CDR2 ANQGSEA. CDR3 length: 14 residues. V was cut by 7 bases and J by 8 bases, with 21 bases left in between. The DNA for the CDR3 is TGCAGCGCGAAGGATGGCAGGGGCCTTGATGAGCAGTTCTTC. As protein: CSAKDGRGLDEQFF.

This sequence joins TRBV28 and TRBJ1-2; D gene uncertain. In germline, CDR1 is MDHEN, CDR2 SYDVKM. Between the trimmed V and J ends, which lost 2 bases and 0 bases, there was a span of 4 bases. There are 13 residues in the CDR3. In DNA form, the CDR3 reads TGTGCCAGCAGTTTAAGGACTAACTATGGCTACACCTTC. Protein sequence: CASSLRTNYGYTF.

In this sample, this clonotype turned up a few times. V gene TRBV7-2 combines with J gene TRBJ2-2; TRBD2 aligns across 11 bases. The length of the CDR3 is 17 residues. The trim removed 5 bases at V and 3 bases at J, leaving 8 bases unmatched. Per germline, CDR1 SGHTA and CDR2 FQGNSA. CDR3 bases: TGTGCCAGCAGCCCTATACTAGCGGGGGACGACACCGGGGAGCTGTTTTTT. Protein product: CASSPILAGDDTGELFF. The whole variable domain, remainder taken from reference TRBV7-2 and TRBJ2-2, is GAGVSQSPSNKVTEKGKDVELRCDPISGHTALYWYRQSLGQGLEFLIYFQGNSAPDKSGLPSDRFSAERTGGSVSTLTIQRTQQEDSAVYLCASSPILAGDDTGELFFGEGSRLTVL.

DNA for the CDR3: TGTGCCAGCAGCCAACGACAGGGATTCTTGGAGACCCAGTACTTC. Encoded protein: CASSQRQGFLETQYF. The V gene is TRBV7-9, the J gene TRBJ2-5, with 7 bases fitting TRBD1. The ends lost 5 bases at V and 5 bases at J; junction bases unmatched: 11. Looked up from germline, CDR1 is SEHNR and CDR2 is FQNEAQ (reference sequence). The CDR3 extends over 15 amino acids.

This clonotype was observed a handful of times. The rearrangement joins TRBV7-9 to TRBJ2-1; a possible D gene is TRBD1 (6 bases). The CDR3 extends over 15 amino acids. V dropped 6 bases and J dropped 2 bases, with 14 bases sitting between them. Germline V lookup: CDR1 SEHNR, CDR2 FQNEAQ (reference sequence). DNA for the CDR3: TGTGCCAGCAGTGACAACAGGGCTACCTACAATGAGCAGTTCTTC. This encodes CASSDNRATYNEQFF. The variable domain in full, completed from reference TRBV7-9 and TRBJ2-1, reads DTGVSQNPRHKITKRGQNVTFRCDPISEHNRLYWYRQTLGQGPEFLTYFQNEAQLEKSRLLSDRFSAERPKGSFSTLEIQRTEQGDSAMYLCASSDNRATYNEQFFGPGTRLTVL.

The chain joins TRBV20-1 to TRBJ1-2, with a possible D match to TRBD1 (6 bases). The CDR3 loop spans 14 amino acids. From germline, CDR1 is DFQATT and CDR2 SNEGSKA (reference sequence). The germline V and J ends were trimmed by 6 bases and 3 bases, with 17 bases remaining between them. The CDR3 loop is CSADRGASDYGYTF. The CDR3, as DNA: TGCAGTGCGGATAGGGGGGCGAGTGACTATGGCTACACCTTC.

This clonotype was observed a few times. The J gene is TRBJ1-5, the V gene TRBV7-2; D may be TRBD1 (6 bases). Germline V gene data show CDR1 as SGHTA and CDR2 as FQGNSA. The CDR3 has 17 residues. Deletions cut 2 bases from V and 0 bases from J, with 14 bases between. DNA of the CDR3: TGTGCCAGCAGCTTAACGGACAGAATACTTAGCAATCAGCCCCAGCATTTT. This gives the protein CASSLTDRILSNQPQHF.

This rearrangement joins TRBV7-8 to TRBJ1-1; TRBD1 might be the D (6 bases). Trimming shortened V by 5 bases and J by 5 bases, and 15 bases separated the two germline ends. The germline V gene encodes CDR1 SGHVS and CDR2 FQNEAQ. The CDR3 is made up of 14 amino acids. CDR3 sequence (DNA): TGTGCCAGCAGCCCTAACTGGGGGGCAACTGAAGCTTTCTTT. As protein: CASSPNWGATEAFF.

In its sample, this clonotype was seen a few times. The rearrangement links TRBV7-6 to TRBJ2-6; TRBD1 might be the D (6 bases). This CDR3 has 18 amino acids. The germline V and J ends were trimmed by 5 bases and 0 bases, with 17 bases remaining between them. Germline CDR1 and CDR2: SGHVS and FNYEAQ. The CDR3: CASSPGQTSSSGANVLTF. DNA of the CDR3: TGTGCCAGCAGCCCCGGACAGACCTCGAGCTCTGGGGCCAACGTCCTGACTTTC.

This clonotype was observed a few times. The genes are TRBV11-2 and TRBJ2-1; 9 bases are a match to TRBD2. CDR3 length: 12 amino acids. In germline, CDR1 is SGHAT, CDR2 FQNNGV. After removal of 1 base from V and 12 bases from J, the junction contained 1 base not matched to a gene. This CDR3 is CASSLGGRGQFF. The CDR3 DNA reads TGTGCCAGCAGCTTAGGCGGGAGGGGGCAGTTCTTC.

The J gene is TRBJ1-1, the V gene TRBV28; D is unresolved. Trimming removed 3 bases at V and 1 base at J, with 3 bases between. Germline V lookup: CDR1 MDHEN, CDR2 SYDVKM. The CDR3 runs to 12 residues. CDR3 nucleotides: TGTGCCAGCAGTTTTTGGAACACTGAAGCTTTCTTT. Amino acids: CASSFWNTEAFF.